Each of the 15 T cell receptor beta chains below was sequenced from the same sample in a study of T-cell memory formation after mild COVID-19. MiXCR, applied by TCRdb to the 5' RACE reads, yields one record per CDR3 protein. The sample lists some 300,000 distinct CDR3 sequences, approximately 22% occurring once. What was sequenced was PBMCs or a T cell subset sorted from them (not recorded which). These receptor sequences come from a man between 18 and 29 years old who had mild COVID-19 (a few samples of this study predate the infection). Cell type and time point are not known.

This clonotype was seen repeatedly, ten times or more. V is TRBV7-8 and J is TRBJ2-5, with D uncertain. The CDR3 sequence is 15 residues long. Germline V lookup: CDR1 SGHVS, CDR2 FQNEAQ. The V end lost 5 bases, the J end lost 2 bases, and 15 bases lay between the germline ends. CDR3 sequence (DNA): TGTGCCAGCAGCGCCCGTCGGGTGGTGCAAGAGACCCAGTACTTC. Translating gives CASSARRVVQETQYF.

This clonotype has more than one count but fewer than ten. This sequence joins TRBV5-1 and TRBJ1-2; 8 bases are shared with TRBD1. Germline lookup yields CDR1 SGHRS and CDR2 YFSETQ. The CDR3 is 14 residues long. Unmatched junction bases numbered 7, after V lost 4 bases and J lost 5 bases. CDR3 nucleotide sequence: TGCGCCAGCAGCCTGACAGGGGACCAATATGGCTACACCTTC. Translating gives CASSLTGDQYGYTF.

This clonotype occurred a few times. In DNA form, the CDR3 reads TGTGCCAGCAGCCACCACCCACCGGGGGAAACTGAAGCTTTCTTT. Protein: CASSHHPPGETEAFF. The chain is built from TRBV7-6 and TRBJ1-1, with D possibly matching TRBD1 (5 bases). Germline V CDR1 and CDR2: SGHVS, FNYEAQ. V lost 5 bases and J lost 5, with 18 bases in between. The CDR3 has 15 amino acids.

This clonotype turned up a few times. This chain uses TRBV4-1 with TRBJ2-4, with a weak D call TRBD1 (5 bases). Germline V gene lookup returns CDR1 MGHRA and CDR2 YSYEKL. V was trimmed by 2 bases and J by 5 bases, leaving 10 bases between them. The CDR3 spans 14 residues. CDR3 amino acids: CASSQPKQENIQYF. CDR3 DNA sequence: TGCGCCAGCAGCCAACCCAAACAGGAAAACATTCAGTACTTC.

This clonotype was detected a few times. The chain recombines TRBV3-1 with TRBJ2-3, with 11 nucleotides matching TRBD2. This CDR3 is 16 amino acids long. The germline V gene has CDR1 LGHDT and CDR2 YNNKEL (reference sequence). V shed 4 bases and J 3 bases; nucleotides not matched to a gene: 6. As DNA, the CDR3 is TGTGCCAGCAGCCTAACCCGACTAGCGGGGACAGATACGCAGTATTTT. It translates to CASSLTRLAGTDTQYF.

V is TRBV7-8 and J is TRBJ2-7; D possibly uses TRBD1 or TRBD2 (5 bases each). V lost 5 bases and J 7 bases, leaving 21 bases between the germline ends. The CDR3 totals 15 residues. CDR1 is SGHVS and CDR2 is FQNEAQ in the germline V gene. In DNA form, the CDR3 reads TGTGCCAGCAGCCCACGGGACGGACTCTCTGGTGAGCAGTACGTC. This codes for CASSPRDGLSGEQYV.

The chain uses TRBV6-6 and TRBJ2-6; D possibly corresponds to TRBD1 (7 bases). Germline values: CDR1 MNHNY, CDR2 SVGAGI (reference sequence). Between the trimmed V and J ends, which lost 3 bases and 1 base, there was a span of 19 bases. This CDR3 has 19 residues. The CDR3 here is CASSYAGRGVVSGANVLTF. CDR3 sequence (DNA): TGTGCCAGCAGTTATGCGGGCAGGGGGGTCGTATCTGGGGCCAACGTCCTGACTTTC.

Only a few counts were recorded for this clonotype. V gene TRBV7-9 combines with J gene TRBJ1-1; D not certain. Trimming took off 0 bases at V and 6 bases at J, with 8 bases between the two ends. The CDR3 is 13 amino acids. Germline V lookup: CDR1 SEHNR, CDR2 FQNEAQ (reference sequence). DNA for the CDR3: TGTGCCAGCAGCTTAGCGGCAACCTCTGAAGCTTTCTTT. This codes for CASSLAATSEAFF. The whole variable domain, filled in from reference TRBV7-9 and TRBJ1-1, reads DTGVSQNPRHKITKRGQNVTFRCDPISEHNRLYWYRQTLGQGPEFLTYFQNEAQLEKSRLLSDRFSAERPKGSFSTLEIQRTEQGDSAMYLCASSLAATSEAFFGQGTRLTVV.

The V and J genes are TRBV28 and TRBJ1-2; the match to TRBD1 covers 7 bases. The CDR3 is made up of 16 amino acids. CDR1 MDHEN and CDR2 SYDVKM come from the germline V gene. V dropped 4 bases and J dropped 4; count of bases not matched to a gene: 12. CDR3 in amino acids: CASSSTRTGQLYGYTF. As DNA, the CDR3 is TGTGCCAGCAGTTCCACCCGGACAGGACAACTCTATGGCTACACCTTC.

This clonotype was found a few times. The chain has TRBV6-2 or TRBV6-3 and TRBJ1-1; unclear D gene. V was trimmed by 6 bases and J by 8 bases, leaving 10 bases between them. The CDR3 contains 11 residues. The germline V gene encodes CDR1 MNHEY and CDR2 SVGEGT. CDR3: CASSWGGEAFF. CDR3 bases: TGTGCCAGCAGCTGGGGAGGAGAAGCTTTCTTT.

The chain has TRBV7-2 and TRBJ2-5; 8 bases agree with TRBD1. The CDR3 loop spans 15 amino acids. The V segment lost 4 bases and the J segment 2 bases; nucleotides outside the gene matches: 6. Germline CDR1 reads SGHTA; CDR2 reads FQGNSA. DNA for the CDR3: TGTGCCAGCAGCTCGATACAGGGGGAGCAAGAGACCCAGTACTTC. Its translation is CASSSIQGEQETQYF.

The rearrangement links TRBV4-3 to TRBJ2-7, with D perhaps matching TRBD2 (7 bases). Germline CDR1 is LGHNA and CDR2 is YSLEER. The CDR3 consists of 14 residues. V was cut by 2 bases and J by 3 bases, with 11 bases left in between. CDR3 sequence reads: CASSQREGGYEQYF. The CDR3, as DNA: TGCGCCAGCAGCCAAAGGGAGGGGGGCTACGAGCAGTACTTC.

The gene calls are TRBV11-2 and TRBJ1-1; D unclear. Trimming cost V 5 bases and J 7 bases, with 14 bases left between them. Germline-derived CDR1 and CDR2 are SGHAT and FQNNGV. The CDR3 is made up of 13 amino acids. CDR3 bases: TGTGCCAGCAGCCTTGGGCATTTGCTTGAAGCTTTCTTT. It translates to CASSLGHLLEAFF.

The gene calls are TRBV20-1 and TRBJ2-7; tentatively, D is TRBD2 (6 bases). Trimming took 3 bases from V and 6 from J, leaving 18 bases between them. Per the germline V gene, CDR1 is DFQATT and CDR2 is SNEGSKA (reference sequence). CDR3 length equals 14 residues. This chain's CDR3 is CSASPGLGGGEQYF. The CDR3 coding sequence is TGCAGTGCTAGCCCGGGACTGGGAGGAGGCGAGCAGTACTTC.

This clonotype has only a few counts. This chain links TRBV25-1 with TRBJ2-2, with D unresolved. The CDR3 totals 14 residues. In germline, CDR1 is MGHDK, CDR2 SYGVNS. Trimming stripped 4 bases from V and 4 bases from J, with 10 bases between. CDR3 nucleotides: TGTGCCAGCAGTGTCTTGGGGTCCACCGGGGAGCTGTTTTTT. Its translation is CASSVLGSTGELFF. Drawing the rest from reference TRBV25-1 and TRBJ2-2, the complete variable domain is EADIYQTPRYLVIGTGKKITLECSQTMGHDKMYWYQQDPGMELHLIHYSYGVNSTEKGDLSSESTVSRIRTEHFPLTLESARPSHTSQYLCASSVLGSTGELFFGEGSRLTVL.